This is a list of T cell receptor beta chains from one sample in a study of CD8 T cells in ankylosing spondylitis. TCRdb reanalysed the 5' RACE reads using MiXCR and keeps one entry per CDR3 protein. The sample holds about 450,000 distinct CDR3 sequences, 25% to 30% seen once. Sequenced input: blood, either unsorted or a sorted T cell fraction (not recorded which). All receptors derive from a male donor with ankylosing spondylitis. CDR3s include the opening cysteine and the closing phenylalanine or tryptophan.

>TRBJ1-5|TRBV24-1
CATSASGRGQPQHF
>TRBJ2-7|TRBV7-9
CASSLGLALGHEQYF
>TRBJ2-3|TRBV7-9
CAGDPGPLSKGDTQYF
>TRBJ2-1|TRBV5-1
CASSSHGQGGDNEQFF
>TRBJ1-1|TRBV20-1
CSARAGLPSAEAFF
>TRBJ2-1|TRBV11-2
CASSLRGSSGPVNEQFF
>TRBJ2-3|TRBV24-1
CATSDFRGSGDTQYF
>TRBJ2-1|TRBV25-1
CASSDSSGTGKFF
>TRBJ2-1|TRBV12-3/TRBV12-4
CASSLRVEQFF
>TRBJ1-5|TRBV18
CASSRGGGNQPQHF
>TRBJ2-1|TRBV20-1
CSALLGGTNEQFF
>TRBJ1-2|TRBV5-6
CASSLDAVGTGGGYTF
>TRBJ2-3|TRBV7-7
CASSPSSLLGDTQYF
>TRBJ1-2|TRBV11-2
CASSSGQGGVYGYTF
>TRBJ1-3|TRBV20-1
CSAESGASGNTIYF
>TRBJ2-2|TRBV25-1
CASGQGGSGELFF
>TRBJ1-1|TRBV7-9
CASIRTENTEAFF
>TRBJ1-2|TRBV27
CASSRERSYGYTF
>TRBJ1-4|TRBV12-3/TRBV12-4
CASSEDRPDWEKLFF
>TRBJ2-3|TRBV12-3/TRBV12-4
CAISLAVLAALSTDTQYF
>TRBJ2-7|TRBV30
CAWRRTSGEQYF
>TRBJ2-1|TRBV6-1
CASRWGEHEQFF
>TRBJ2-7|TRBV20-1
CSALLFGGYEQYF
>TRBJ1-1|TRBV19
CASTRGGRADEAFF
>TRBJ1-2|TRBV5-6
CASSPTTGFSYGYTF
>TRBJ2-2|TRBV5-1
CASSLGQGGELFF
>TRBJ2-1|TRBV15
CATSRVSGGFYNEQFF
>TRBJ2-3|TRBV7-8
CASTVRDSQKAQYF
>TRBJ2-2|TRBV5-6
CASSLVTSTGELFF
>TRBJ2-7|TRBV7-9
CASSLGENRGRLDEQYF
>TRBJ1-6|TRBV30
CACRSASRVGNSPLHF
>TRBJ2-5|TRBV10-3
CAIKQDAAETQYF
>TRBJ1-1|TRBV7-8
CASSLVPGATEAFF
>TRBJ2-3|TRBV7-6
CASSSRGFDTQYF
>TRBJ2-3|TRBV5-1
CASSSQDSSDTQYF
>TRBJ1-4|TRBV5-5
CASSVFGIATNEKLFF
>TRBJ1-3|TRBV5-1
CASSFEGPAQGQGQSSGNTIYF
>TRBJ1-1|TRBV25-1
CASSQGRVNTEAFF
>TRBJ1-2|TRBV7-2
CASSLAGGDTYGYTF
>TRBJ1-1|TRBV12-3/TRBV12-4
CASSGTGGTEAFF
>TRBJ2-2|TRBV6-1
CASSEAGRNTGELFF
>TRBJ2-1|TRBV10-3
CAIRGLEGLGDEQFF
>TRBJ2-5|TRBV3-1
CASSQEWAARGETQYF
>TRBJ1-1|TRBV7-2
CASSLHMNTEAFF
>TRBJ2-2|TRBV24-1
CATARQEVNTGELFF
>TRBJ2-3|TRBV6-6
CASRDYTADTQYF
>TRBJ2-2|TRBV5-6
CASSLGGLDTGELFF